This is a list of T cell receptor beta chains from one sample in a study of OX40 agonist ivuxolimab in advanced cancers. The repertoire was sequenced with immunoSEQ multiplex PCR; TCRdb's copy has only in-frame clones and lacks some. Among tens of thousands of clones listed, approximately 84% were seen once. The starting material was CD4+ or CD8+ T cells sorted from blood, obtained in a trial of the OX40 agonist ivuxolimab. These TCRs come from an adult with an advanced solid tumor such as melanoma, head and neck, liver or kidney cancer. CDR3s include the opening cysteine and the closing phenylalanine or tryptophan. Each record gives: D gene, J gene, clone size, V gene, CDR3 protein, CDR3 DNA. D genes are given only for firm matches. Clone size appears in some rows only: once, few, many, or a class for an expanded clone.

D: NA; J: TRBJ2-5; size: NA; V: TRBV5-4; CDR3: CASSLVAGRETQYF; DNA: TGTGCCAGCAGCTTGGTGGCAGGGAGGGAGACCCAGTACTTC
D: TRBD1; J: TRBJ1-2; size: NA; V: TRBV27; CDR3: CASSPIQGGWYGYTF; DNA: TGTGCCAGCAGTCCAATACAGGGGGGGTGGTACGGCTACACCTTC
D: TRBD2; J: TRBJ2-4; size: NA; V: TRBV2; CDR3: CASSTTGLDIQYF; DNA: TGTGCCAGCAGTACTACAGGACTAGACATTCAGTACTTC
D: TRBD1; J: TRBJ1-2; size: NA; V: TRBV25-1; CDR3: CASSGGQGLGYGYTF; DNA: TGTGCCAGCAGTGGGGGACAGGGATTGGGCTATGGCTACACCTTC
D: NA; J: TRBJ2-7; size: NA; V: TRBV4-3; CDR3: CASSQGGGTYEQYF; DNA: TGCGCCAGCAGCCAAGGTGGGGGCACCTACGAGCAGTACTTC
D: NA; J: TRBJ2-5; size: NA; V: TRBV28; CDR3: CASSSAPRVTQYF; DNA: TGTGCCAGCAGTTCCGCTCCGAGGGTAACCCAGTACTTC
D: NA; J: TRBJ2-7; size: NA; V: TRBV5-1; CDR3: CASSLAGINPYEQYF; DNA: TGCGCCAGCAGCTTGGCCGGGATAAACCCCTACGAGCAGTACTTC
D: TRBD2; J: TRBJ2-1; size: once; V: TRBV7-6; CDR3: CASSLGSGGRGWNEQFF; DNA: TGTGCCAGCAGCTTAGGGTCTGGCGGGAGAGGGTGGAATGAGCAGTTCTTC
D: NA; J: TRBJ1-5; size: once; V: TRBV28; CDR3: CASRRTPNQPQHF; DNA: TGTGCCAGCAGAAGGACACCTAATCAGCCCCAGCATTTT
D: NA; J: TRBJ1-2; size: NA; V: TRBV19; CDR3: CASSRSQGSTNYGYTF; DNA: TGTGCCAGTAGTAGGTCCCAGGGGAGCACTAACTATGGCTACACCTTC
D: TRBD2; J: TRBJ2-1; size: NA; V: TRBV7-6; CDR3: CASRLAGGPGNEQFF; DNA: TGTGCCAGCAGACTAGCGGGAGGGCCTGGTAATGAGCAGTTCTTC